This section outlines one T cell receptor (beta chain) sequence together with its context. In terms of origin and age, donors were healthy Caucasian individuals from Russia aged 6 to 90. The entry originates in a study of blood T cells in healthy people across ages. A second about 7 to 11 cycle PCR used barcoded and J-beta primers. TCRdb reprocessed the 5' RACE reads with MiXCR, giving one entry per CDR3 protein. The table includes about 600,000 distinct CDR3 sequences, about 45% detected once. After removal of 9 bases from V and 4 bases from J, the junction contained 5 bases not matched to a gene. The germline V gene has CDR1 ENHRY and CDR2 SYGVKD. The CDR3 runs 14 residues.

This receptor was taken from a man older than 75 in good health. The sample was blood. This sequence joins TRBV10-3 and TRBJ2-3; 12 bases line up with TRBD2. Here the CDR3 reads CAIRLAGEADTQYF. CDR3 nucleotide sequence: TGTGCCATTAGACTAGCGGGGGAGGCAGATACGCAGTATTTT.